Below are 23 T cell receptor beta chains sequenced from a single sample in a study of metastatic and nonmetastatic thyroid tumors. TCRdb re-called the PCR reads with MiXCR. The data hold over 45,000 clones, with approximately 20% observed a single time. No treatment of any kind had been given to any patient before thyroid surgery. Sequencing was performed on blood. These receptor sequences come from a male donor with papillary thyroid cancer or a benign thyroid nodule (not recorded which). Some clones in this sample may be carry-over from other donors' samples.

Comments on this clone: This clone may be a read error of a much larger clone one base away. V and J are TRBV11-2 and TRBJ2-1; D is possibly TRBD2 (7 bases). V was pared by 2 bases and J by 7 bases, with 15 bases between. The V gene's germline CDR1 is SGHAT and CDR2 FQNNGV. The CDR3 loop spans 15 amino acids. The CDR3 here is CASSLLVGRGNEQFF. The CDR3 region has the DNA TGTGCCAGCAGCTTATTGGTAGGGAGGGGGAATGAGCAGTTCTTC.

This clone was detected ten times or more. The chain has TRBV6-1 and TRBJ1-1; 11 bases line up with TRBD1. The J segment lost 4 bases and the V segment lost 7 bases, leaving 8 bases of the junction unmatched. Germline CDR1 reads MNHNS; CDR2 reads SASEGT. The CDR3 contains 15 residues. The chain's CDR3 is CASTLRGTGGTEAFF. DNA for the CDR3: TGTGCCAGCACCCTTAGAGGGACAGGGGGCACTGAAGCTTTCTTT.

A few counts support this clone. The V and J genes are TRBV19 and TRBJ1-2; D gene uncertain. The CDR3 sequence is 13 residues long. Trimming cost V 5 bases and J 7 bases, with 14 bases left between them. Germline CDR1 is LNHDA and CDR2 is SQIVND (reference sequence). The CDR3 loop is CASSPLELSGYTF. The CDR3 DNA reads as TGTGCCAGTAGTCCCCTGGAACTCAGTGGCTACACCTTC.

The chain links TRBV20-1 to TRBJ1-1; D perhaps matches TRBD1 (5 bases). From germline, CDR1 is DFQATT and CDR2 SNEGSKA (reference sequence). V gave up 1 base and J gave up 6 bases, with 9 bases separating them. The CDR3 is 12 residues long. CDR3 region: CSARGREAEAFF. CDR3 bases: TGCAGTGCTAGAGGCAGGGAAGCTGAAGCTTTCTTT.

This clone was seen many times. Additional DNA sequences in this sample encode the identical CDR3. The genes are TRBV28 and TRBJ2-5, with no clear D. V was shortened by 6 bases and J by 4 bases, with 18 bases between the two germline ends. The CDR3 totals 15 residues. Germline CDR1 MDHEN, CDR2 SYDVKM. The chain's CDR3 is CASRSGSIMGETQYF. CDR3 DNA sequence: TGTGCCAGCAGGTCGGGCAGTATAATGGGAGAGACCCAGTACTTC.

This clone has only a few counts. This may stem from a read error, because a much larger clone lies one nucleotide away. CDR3 amino acids: CAIRSGNQDTQYF. The CDR3 DNA reads TGTGCCATCAGATCGGGCAACCAAGATACCCAGTACTTC. The J gene is TRBJ2-5, the V gene TRBV10-3; D call uncertain. The CDR3 spans 13 residues. Germline V gene data show CDR1 as ENHRY and CDR2 as SYGVKD.

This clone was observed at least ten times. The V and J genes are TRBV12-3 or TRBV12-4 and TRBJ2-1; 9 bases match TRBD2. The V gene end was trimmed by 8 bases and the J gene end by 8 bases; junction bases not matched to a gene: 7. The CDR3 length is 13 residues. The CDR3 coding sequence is TGTGCCAGCGCTAGCGGGACGGCTGATGAGCAGTTCTTC. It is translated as CASASGTADEQFF.

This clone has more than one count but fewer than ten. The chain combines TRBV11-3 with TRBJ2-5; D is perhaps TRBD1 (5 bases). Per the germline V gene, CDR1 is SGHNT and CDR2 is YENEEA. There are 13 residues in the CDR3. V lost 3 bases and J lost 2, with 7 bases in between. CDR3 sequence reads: CASSLTVQETQYF. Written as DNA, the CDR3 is TGTGCCAGCAGCTTGACAGTTCAAGAGACCCAGTACTTC.

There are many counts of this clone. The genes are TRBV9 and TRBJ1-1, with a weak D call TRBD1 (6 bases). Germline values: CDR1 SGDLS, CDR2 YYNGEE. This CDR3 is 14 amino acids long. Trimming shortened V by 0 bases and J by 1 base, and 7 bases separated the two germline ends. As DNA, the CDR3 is TGTGCCAGCAGCGTAGAACAGGGGAACACTGAAGCTTTCTTT. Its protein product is CASSVEQGNTEAFF.

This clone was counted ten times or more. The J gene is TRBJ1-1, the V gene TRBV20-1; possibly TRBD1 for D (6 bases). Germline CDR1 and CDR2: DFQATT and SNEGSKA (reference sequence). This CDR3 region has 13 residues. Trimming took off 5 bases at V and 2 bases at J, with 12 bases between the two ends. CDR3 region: CSAWGAGNTEAFF. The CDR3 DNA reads TGCAGTGCTTGGGGGGCCGGAAACACTGAAGCTTTCTTT.

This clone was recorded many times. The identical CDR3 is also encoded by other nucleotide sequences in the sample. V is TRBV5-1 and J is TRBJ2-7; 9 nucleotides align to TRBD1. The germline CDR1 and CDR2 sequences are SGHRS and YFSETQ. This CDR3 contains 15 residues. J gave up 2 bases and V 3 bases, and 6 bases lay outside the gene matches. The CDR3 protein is CASSSPGQGTYEQYF. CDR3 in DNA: TGCGCCAGCAGCTCACCGGGACAGGGTACCTACGAGCAGTACTTC.

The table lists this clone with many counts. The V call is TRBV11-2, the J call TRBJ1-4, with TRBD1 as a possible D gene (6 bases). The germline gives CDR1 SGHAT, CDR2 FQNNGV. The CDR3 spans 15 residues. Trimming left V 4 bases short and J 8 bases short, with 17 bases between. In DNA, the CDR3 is TGTGCCAGCAGCTCTACGGGACAAATTCGCGAAAAACTGTTTTTT. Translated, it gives CASSSTGQIREKLFF.

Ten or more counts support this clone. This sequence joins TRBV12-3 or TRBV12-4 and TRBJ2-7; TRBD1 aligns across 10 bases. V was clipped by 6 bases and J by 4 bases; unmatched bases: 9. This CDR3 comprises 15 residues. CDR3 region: CASSTGTGVSYEQYF. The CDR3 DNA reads TGTGCCAGCAGCACCGGGACAGGGGTCTCTTACGAGCAGTACTTC.

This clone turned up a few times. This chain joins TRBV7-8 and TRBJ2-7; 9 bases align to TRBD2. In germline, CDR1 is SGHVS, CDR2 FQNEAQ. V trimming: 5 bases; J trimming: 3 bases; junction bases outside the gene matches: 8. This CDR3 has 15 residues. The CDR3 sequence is CASSDVAGDVYEQYF. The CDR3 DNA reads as TGTGCCAGCAGCGACGTAGCGGGAGACGTCTACGAGCAGTACTTC.

The CDR3 nucleotides are TGTGCCAGCGTGGGGGAAATGAACACTGAAGCTTTCTTT. Translation gives CASVGEMNTEAFF. This chain connects TRBV3-1 to TRBJ1-1, with D possibly TRBD1 on 5 matching bases. This CDR3 is built from 13 residues. V shed 8 bases and J shed 0 bases, with 10 bases lying between them. Germline lookup yields CDR1 LGHDT and CDR2 YNNKEL (reference sequence).

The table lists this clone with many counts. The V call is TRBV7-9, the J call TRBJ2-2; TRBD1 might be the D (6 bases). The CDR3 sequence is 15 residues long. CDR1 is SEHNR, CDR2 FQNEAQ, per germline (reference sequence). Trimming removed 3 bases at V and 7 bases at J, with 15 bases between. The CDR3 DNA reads TGTGCCAGCAGCTTTACAGGGTTGGACATCGGGGAGCTGTTTTTT. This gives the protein CASSFTGLDIGELFF.

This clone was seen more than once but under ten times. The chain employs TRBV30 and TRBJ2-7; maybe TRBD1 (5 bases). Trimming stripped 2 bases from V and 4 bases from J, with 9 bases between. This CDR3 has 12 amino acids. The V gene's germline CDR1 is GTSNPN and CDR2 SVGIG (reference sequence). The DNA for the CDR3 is TGTGCCTGGAGTTCAGGGCGATACGAGCAGTACTTC. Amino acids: CAWSSGRYEQYF.

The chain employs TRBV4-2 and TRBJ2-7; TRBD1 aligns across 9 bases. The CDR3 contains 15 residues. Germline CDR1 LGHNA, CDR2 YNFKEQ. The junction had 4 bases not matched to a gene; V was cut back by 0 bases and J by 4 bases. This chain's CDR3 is CASSQDWDRVYEQYF. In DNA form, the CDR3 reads TGTGCCAGCAGCCAAGATTGGGACAGGGTTTACGAGCAGTACTTC.

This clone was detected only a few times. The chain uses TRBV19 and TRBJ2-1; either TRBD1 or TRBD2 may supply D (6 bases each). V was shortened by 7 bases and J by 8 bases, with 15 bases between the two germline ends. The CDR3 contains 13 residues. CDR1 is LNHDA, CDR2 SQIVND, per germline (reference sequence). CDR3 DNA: TGTGCCAGTAAGAGAACGGGGGCACATGAGCAGTTCTTC. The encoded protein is CASKRTGAHEQFF.

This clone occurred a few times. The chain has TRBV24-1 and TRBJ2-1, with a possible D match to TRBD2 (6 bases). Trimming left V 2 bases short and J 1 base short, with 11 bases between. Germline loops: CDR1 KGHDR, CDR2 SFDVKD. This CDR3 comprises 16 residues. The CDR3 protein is CATSDSQGGSYNEQFF. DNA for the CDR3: TGTGCCACCAGTGATTCCCAGGGAGGATCCTACAATGAGCAGTTCTTC.

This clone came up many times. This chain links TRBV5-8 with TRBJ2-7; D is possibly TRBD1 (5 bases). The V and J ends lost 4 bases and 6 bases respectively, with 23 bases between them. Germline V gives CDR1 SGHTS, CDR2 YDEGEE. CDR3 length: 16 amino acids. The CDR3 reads CASSVDRAFRAGEQYF. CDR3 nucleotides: TGTGCCAGCAGCGTCGACCGGGCCTTCAGGGCAGGCGAGCAGTACTTC.

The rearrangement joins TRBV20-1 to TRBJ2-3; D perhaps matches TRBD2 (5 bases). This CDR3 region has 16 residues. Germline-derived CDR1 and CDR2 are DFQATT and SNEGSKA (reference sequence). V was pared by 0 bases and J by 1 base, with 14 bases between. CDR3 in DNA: TGCAGTGCTAGAGATGAGAGGGAAGTAGGCACAGATACGCAGTATTTT. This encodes CSARDEREVGTDTQYF.

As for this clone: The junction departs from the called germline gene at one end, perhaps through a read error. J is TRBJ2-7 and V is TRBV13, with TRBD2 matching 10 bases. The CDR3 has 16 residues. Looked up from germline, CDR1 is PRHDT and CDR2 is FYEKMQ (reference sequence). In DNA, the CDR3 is TGTGCCAGCAGCTCCAGTACTAGCGGGGCCCCCCTCGAGCAGTCCTTC. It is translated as CASSSSTSGAPLEQSF.